A selection of T cell receptor beta chains follows, all from one sample in a study of human T cells and chemical hapten exposure. MiXCR was run by TCRdb on the RACE reads, yielding one entry per CDR3 protein. The sample carries around 65,000 distinct CDR3 sequences, around 6.3% recorded once. The source material was whole blood. Receptors originate from a female donor in good health. Some clones in this sample may be carry-over from other donors' samples. CDR3s include the opening cysteine and the closing phenylalanine or tryptophan. A D gene is named only where the DNA matches it firmly. Only part of the rows carry a size: once, few, many, or a class if the clone is expanded.

cdr3_nt: TGTGCCAGCAGCGGACAGTACGATCAGCCCCAGCATTTT
cdr3_aa: CASSGQYDQPQHF
cdr3_length: 13
v_call: TRBV7-2
clone_size: many
j_call: TRBJ1-5
d_call: NA

cdr3_nt: TGTGCCAGCAGCGTATTAGCCGGTAGCGTCTTAACAGATACGCAGTATTTT
cdr3_aa: CASSVLAGSVLTDTQYF
cdr3_length: 17
v_call: TRBV9
clone_size: many
j_call: TRBJ2-3
d_call: NA

cdr3_nt: TGTGCCTGGACCGGGAACACCATATATTTT
cdr3_aa: CAWTGNTIYF
cdr3_length: 10
v_call: TRBV30
clone_size: many
j_call: TRBJ1-3
d_call: NA

cdr3_nt: TGTGCCAGCCGAGGGGGCGAATCGTATGGCTACACCTTC
cdr3_aa: CASRGGESYGYTF
cdr3_length: 13
v_call: TRBV6-5
clone_size: few
j_call: TRBJ1-2
d_call: TRBD1

cdr3_nt: TGCAGTGCCGGGACTAGCGGGACCCTCCCAGTCAATGAGCAGTTCTTC
cdr3_aa: CSAGTSGTLPVNEQFF
cdr3_length: 16
v_call: TRBV20-1
clone_size: many
j_call: TRBJ2-1
d_call: TRBD2

cdr3_nt: TGTGCCAGCAGCTTGGGGACAACAAACACCATATATTTT
cdr3_aa: CASSLGTTNTIYF
cdr3_length: 13
v_call: TRBV7-8
clone_size: NA
j_call: TRBJ1-3
d_call: NA

cdr3_nt: TGTGCCAGCAGCTTATCCGGTCGTGATCAGCCCCAGCATTTT
cdr3_aa: CASSLSGRDQPQHF
cdr3_length: 14
v_call: TRBV11-3
clone_size: many
j_call: TRBJ1-5
d_call: NA

cdr3_nt: TGCAGCGCCTGGACTAGCGGGGGGAGCTCTGGGGCCAACGTCCTGACTTTC
cdr3_aa: CSAWTSGGSSGANVLTF
cdr3_length: 17
v_call: TRBV29-1
clone_size: NA
j_call: TRBJ2-6
d_call: TRBD2

cdr3_nt: TGTGCCAGCAGCTTAGCATTCAGCGTCCCCCCCCACGAGCAGTACTTC
cdr3_aa: CASSLAFSVPPHEQYF
cdr3_length: 16
v_call: TRBV7-6
clone_size: many
j_call: TRBJ2-7
d_call: NA

cdr3_nt: TGCAGTGCTAGAGATCGGAACGGGAGTGGGGCCAACGTCCTGACTTTC
cdr3_aa: CSARDRNGSGANVLTF
cdr3_length: 16
v_call: TRBV20-1
clone_size: NA
j_call: TRBJ2-6
d_call: NA

cdr3_nt: TGTGCCAGCAGCCAACCACCCTCCCGGGTCCAGTACTTC
cdr3_aa: CASSQPPSRVQYF
cdr3_length: 13
v_call: TRBV4-2
clone_size: many
j_call: TRBJ2-5
d_call: NA

cdr3_nt: TGCGCCAGCAGCCAAGATTTCCACACTGAAGCTTTCTTT
cdr3_aa: CASSQDFHTEAFF
cdr3_length: 13
v_call: TRBV4-3
clone_size: many
j_call: TRBJ1-1
d_call: NA

cdr3_nt: TGTGCCAGCAGCGGACAGGGGGCCTCGGAGACCCAGTACTTC
cdr3_aa: CASSGQGASETQYF
cdr3_length: 14
v_call: TRBV6-5
clone_size: many
j_call: TRBJ2-5
d_call: TRBD1

cdr3_nt: TGCGCCAGCAGCTTGGATAGCGGGAGCACAGATACGCAGTATTTT
cdr3_aa: CASSLDSGSTDTQYF
cdr3_length: 15
v_call: TRBV5-1
clone_size: NA
j_call: TRBJ2-3
d_call: TRBD2

cdr3_nt: TGTGCCAGCAGTTTCAACCGGGACAGGAGCTATGGCTACACCTTC
cdr3_aa: CASSFNRDRSYGYTF
cdr3_length: 15
v_call: TRBV6-6
clone_size: NA
j_call: TRBJ1-2
d_call: TRBD1

cdr3_nt: TGTGCCAGCAGCTCCTCGACTAGCGGGATCAGGTACGAGCAGTACTTC
cdr3_aa: CASSSSTSGIRYEQYF
cdr3_length: 16
v_call: TRBV7-9
clone_size: many
j_call: TRBJ2-7
d_call: TRBD2

cdr3_nt: TGTGCCAGCAGTTTTGCAGCGGGATCCTACGAGCAGTACTTC
cdr3_aa: CASSFAAGSYEQYF
cdr3_length: 14
v_call: TRBV27
clone_size: few
j_call: TRBJ2-7
d_call: TRBD2

cdr3_nt: TGTGCCACCAGCTCTCCCCAGCGGGGCGGGAGAAATGAGCAGTTCTTC
cdr3_aa: CATSSPQRGGRNEQFF
cdr3_length: 16
v_call: TRBV15
clone_size: NA
j_call: TRBJ2-1
d_call: TRBD2

cdr3_nt: TGTGCCATCACTGCCGGAGGGGAGACAGATACGCAGTATTTT
cdr3_aa: CAITAGGETDTQYF
cdr3_length: 14
v_call: TRBV10-3
clone_size: many
j_call: TRBJ2-3
d_call: NA

cdr3_nt: TGCAGTGCTGTCTCTTACGAGCAGTACTTC
cdr3_aa: CSAVSYEQYF
cdr3_length: 10
v_call: TRBV20-1
clone_size: many
j_call: TRBJ2-7
d_call: NA

cdr3_nt: TGCGCCAGCAGGACACCGACAGGTCCCAGCGGAGACAGCACAGATACGCAGTATTTT
cdr3_aa: CASRTPTGPSGDSTDTQYF
cdr3_length: 19
v_call: TRBV5-1
clone_size: NA
j_call: TRBJ2-3
d_call: NA